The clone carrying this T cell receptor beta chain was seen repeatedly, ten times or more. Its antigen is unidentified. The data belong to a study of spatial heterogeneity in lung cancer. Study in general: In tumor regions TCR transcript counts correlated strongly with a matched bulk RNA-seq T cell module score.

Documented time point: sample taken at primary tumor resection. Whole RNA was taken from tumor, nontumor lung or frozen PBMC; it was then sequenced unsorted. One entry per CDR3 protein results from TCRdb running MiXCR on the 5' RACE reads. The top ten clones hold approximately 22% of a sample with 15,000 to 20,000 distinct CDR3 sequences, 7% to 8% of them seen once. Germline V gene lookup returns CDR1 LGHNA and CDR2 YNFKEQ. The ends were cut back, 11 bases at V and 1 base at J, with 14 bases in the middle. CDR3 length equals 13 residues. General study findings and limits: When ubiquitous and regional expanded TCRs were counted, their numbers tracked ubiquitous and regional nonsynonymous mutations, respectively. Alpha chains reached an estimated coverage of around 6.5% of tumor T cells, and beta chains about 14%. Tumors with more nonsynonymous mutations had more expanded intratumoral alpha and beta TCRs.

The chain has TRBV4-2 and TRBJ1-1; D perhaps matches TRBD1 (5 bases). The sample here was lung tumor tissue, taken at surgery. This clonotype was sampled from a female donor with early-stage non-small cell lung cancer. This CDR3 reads CADPGERNTEAFF. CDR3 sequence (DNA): TGTGCCGATCCGGGGGAGAGGAACACTGAAGCTTTCTTT.